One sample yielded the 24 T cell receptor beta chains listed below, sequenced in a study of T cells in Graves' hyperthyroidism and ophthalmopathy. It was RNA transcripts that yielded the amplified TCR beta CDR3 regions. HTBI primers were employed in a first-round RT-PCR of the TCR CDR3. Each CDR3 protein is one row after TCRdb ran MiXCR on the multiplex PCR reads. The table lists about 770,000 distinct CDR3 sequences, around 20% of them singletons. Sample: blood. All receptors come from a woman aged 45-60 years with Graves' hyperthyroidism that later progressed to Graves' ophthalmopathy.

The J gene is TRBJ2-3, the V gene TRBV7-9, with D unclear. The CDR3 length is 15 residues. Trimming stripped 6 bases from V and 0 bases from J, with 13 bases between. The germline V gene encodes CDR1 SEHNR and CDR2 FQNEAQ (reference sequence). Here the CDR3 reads CASSQDRCSTDTQYF. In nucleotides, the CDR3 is TGTGCCAGCAGTCAGGACCGGTGTAGCACAGATACGCAGTATTTT.

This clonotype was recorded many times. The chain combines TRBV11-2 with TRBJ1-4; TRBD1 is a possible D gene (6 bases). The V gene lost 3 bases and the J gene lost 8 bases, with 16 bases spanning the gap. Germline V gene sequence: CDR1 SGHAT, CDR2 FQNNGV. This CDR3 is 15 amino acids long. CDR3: CASSLTGTPIEKLFF. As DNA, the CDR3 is TGTGCCAGCAGCTTGACAGGAACCCCCATCGAAAAACTGTTTTTT.

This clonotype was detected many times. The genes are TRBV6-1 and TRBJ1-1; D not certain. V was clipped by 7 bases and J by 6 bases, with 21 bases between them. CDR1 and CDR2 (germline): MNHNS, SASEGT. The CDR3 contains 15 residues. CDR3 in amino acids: CASTEVDPWLPEAFF. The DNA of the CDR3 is TGTGCCAGCACCGAGGTCGACCCCTGGTTGCCTGAAGCTTTCTTT.

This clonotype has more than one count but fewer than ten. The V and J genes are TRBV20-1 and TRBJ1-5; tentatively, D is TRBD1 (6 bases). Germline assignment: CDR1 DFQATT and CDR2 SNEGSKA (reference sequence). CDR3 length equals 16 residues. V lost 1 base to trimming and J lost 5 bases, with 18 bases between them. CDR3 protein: CSARGPLAGADQPQHF. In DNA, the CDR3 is TGCAGTGCTAGAGGTCCCTTGGCGGGGGCGGATCAGCCCCAGCATTTT.

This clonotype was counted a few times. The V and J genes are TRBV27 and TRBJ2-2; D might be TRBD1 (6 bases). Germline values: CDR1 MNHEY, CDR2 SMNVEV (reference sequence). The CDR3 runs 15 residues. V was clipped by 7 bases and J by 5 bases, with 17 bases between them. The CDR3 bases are TGTGCCAGCACGGGCAGGGGCAGAGGTACCGGGGAGCTGTTTTTT. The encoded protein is CASTGRGRGTGELFF.

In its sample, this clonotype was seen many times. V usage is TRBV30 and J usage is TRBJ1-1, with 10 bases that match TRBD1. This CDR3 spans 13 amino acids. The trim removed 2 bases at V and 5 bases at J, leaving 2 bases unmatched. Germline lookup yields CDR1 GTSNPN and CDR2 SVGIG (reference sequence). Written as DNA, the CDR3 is TGTGCCTGGAGTAGGGACAGGGGTACTGAAGCTTTCTTT. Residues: CAWSRDRGTEAFF.

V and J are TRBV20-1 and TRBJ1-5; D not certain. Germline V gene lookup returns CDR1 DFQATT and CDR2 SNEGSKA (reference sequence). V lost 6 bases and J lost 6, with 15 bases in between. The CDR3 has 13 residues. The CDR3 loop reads CSAGRGDIQPQHF. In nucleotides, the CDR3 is TGCAGTGCCGGCCGGGGAGATATTCAGCCCCAGCATTTT.

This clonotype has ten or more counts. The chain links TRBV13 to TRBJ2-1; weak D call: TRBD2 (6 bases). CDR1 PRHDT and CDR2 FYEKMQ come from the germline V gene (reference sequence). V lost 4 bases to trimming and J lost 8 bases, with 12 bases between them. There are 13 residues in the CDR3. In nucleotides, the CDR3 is TGTGCCAGCAGCTCCCAGGAGGGCGATGAGCAGTTCTTC. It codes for CASSSQEGDEQFF.

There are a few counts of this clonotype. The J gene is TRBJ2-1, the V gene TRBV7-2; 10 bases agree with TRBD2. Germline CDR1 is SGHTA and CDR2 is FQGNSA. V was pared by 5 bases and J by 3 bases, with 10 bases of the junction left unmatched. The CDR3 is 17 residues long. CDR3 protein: CASSPYLPSGGYNEQFF. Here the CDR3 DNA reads TGTGCCAGCAGCCCATATCTGCCTAGCGGGGGCTACAATGAGCAGTTCTTC.

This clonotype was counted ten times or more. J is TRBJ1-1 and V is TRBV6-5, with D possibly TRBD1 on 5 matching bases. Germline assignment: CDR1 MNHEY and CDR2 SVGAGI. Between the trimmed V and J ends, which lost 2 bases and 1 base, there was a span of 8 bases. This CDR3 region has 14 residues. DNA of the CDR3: TGTGCCAGCAGTTACCAGGGTCCGAACACTGAAGCTTTCTTT. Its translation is CASSYQGPNTEAFF.

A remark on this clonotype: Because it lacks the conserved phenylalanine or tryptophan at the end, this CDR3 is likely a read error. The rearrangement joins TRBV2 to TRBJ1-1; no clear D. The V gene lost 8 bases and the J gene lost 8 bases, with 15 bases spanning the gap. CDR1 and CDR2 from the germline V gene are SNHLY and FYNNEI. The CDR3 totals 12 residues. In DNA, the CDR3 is TGTGCCAGCCTAAACGACAACCCAGAAGCTTTCCTT. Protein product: CASLNDNPEAFL.

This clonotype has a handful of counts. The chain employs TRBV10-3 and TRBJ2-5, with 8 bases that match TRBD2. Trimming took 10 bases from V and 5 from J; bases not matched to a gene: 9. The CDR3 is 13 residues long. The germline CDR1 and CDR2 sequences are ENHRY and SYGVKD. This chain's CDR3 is CATVAAGGETQYF. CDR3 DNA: TGTGCCACCGTAGCCGCGGGGGGTGAGACCCAGTACTTC.

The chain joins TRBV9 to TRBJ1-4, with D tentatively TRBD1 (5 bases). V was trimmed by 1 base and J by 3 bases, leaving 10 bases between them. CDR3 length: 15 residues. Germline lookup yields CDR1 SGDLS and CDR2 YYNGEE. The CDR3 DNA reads TGTGCCAGCAGCGTACAAACAGGTCCTAATGAAAAACTGTTTTTT. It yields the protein CASSVQTGPNEKLFF.

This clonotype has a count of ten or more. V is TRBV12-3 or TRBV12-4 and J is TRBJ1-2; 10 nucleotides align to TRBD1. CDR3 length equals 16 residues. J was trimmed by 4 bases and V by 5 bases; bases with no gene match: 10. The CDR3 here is CASSPRQGALRYGYTF. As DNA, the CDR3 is TGTGCCAGCAGTCCCAGACAGGGGGCGTTGCGCTATGGCTACACCTTC.

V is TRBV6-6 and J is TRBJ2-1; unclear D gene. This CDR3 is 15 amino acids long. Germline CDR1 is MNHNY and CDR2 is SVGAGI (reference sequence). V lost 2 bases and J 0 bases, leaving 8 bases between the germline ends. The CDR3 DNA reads TGTGCCAGCAGTTACGGGATATACTCCTACAATGAGCAGTTCTTC. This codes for CASSYGIYSYNEQFF.

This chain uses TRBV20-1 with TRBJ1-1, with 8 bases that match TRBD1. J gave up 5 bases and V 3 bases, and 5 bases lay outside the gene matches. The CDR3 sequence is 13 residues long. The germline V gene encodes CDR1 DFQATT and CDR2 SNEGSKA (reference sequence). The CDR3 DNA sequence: TGCAGTGCTAGCGGACAGGGTGGGACTGAAGCTTTCTTT. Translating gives CSASGQGGTEAFF.

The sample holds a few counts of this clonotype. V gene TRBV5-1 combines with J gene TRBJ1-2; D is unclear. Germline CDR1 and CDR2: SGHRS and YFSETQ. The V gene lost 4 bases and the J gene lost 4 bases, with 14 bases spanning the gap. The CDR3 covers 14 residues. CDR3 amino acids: CASSQPDTLYGYTF. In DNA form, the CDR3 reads TGCGCCAGCAGCCAACCAGACACCCTCTATGGCTACACCTTC.

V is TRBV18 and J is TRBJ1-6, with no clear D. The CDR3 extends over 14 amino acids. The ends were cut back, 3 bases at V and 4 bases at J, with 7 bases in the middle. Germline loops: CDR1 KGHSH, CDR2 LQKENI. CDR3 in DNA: TGTGCCAGCTCACCTGAGAGTTATAATTCACCCCTCCACTTT. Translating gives CASSPESYNSPLHF. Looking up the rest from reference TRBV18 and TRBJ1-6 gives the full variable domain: NAGVMQNPRHLVRRRGQEARLRCSPMKGHSHVYWYRQLPEEGLKFMVYLQKENIIDESGMPKERFSAEFPKEGPSILRIQQVVRGDSAAYFCASSPESYNSPLHFGNGTRLTVT.

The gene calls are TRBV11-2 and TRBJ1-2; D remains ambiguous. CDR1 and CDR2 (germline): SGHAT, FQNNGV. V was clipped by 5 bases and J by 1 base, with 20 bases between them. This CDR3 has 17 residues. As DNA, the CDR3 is TGTGCCAGCAGCCACGCACCCCGAGCCTTGATTAACTATGGCTACACCTTC. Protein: CASSHAPRALINYGYTF.

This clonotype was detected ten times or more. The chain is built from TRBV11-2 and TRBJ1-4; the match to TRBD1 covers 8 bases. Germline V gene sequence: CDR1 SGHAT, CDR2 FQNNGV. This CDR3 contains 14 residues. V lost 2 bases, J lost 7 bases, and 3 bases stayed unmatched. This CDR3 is CASSLLTGGEKLFF. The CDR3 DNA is TGTGCCAGCAGCTTACTCACAGGGGGTGAAAAACTGTTTTTT. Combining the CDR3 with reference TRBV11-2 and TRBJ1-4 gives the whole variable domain EAGVAQSPRYKIIEKRQSVAFWCNPISGHATLYWYQQILGQGPKLLIQFQNNGVVDDSQLPKDRFSAERLKGVDSTLKIQPAKLEDSAVYLCASSLLTGGEKLFFGSGTQLSVL.

The CDR3 spells CASSPGTGGRAAYGYTF. The DNA for the CDR3 is TGTGCCAGCAGCCCTGGGACAGGGGGGAGGGCGGCCTATGGCTACACCTTC. The chain has TRBV7-2 and TRBJ1-2; 11 positions match TRBD1. This CDR3 has 17 amino acids. Losses at the gene ends were 5 bases for V and 4 bases for J; bases not matched to a gene: 12. Per the germline V gene, CDR1 is SGHTA and CDR2 is FQGNSA.

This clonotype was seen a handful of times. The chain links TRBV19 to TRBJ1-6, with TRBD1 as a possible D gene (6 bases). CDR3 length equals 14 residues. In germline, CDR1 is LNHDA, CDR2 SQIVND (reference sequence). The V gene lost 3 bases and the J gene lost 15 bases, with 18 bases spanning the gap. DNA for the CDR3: TGTGCCAGTAGTATGAACGAGGGGGTCTTTCTCCTCCACTTT. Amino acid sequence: CASSMNEGVFLLHF.

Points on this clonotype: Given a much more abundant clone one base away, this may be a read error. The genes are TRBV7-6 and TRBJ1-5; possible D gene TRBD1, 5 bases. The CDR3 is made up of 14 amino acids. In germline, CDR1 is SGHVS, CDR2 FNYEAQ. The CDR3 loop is CASSLGGEGQPKHF. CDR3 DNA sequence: TGTGCCAGCAGCTTAGGAGGGGAGGGGCAGCCCAAGCATTTT.

The CDR3 DNA follows: TGTGCCAGCAGCGTACCCATGCCGACAGTTCCTAATGAAAAACTGTTTTTT. Its protein is CASSVPMPTVPNEKLFF. The chain uses TRBV7-9 and TRBJ1-4; possible D gene TRBD1, 5 bases. CDR1 and CDR2 from the germline V gene are SEHNR and FQNEAQ (reference sequence). The CDR3 contains 17 residues. V lost 5 bases and J lost 3, with 19 bases in between.